This TCR beta chain was sequenced in a study of spatial heterogeneity in lung cancer. Study at large: Available PBMC from follow-up, collected a median of about two years after resection, underwent sequencing. The average count in raw reads for each unique TCR and UMI combination exceeded 9.5 appearances.

Time point: blood at routine non-recurrence follow-up after resection. TCRs were sequenced from unsorted whole RNA of tumor, nontumor lung or PBMC. The CDR3 consists of 13 residues. Germline loops: CDR1 SGHAT, CDR2 FQNNGV. Trimming took 5 bases from V and 4 from J, leaving 12 bases between them. TCRdb recomputed calls from the 5' RACE reads with MiXCR, one row per CDR3 protein. The sample includes about 50,000 distinct CDR3 sequences, roughly 7.4% of them seen just once. The gene calls are TRBV11-2 and TRBJ2-7, with D perhaps TRBD2 (6 bases). The input for sequencing was PBMCs, taken at follow-up. The clonotype was recovered from a female donor with early-stage non-small cell lung cancer. The CDR3 coding sequence is TGTGCCAGCAGCCCGTTCGGGGGATACGAGCAGTACTTC. This gives the protein CASSPFGGYEQYF.